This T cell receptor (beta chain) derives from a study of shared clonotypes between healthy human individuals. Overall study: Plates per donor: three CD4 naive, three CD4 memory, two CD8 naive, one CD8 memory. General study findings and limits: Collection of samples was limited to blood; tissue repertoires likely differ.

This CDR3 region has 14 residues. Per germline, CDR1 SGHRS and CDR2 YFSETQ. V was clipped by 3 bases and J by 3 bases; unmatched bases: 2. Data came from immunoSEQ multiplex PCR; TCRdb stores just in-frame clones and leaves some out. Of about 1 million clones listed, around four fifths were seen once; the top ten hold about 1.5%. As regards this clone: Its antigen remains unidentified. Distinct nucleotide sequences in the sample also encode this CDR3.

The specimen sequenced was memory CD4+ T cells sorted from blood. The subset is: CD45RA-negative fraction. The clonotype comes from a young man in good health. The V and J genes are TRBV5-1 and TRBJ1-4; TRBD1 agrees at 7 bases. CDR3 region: CASSSQGANEKLFF. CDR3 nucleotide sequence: TGCGCCAGCAGCTCGCAGGGGGCTAATGAAAAACTGTTTTTT.